A single sample is the source of the 30 T cell receptor beta chains below, sequenced in a study of blood T cell repertoires in COVID-19. Assay used: immunoSEQ multiplex PCR; TCRdb lists only in-frame clones, some missing. The sample lists hundreds of thousands of clones; approximately 88% were seen once. The sequencing sample was made of peripheral blood. Source of these receptors: a woman in her twenties or thirties with acute or convalescent COVID-19.

CDR3 nucleotides: TGTGCCAGCAGCGTAGATCCAACAGGGAGAAATTCACCCCTCCACTTT. This codes for CASSVDPTGRNSPLHF. The rearrangement joins TRBV9 to TRBJ1-6; maybe TRBD1 (6 bases). Trimming pared 0 bases from V and 7 bases from J, leaving 14 bases between. Germline CDR1 SGDLS, CDR2 YYNGEE. CDR3 length: 16 residues.

For this clone: A read error may produce the germline difference seen at one junction end. As DNA, the CDR3 is TGTGCCAGCCGTTACGCCCAGGGGCAGAATGAGCAGTTCTTC. Amino acids: CASRYAQGQNEQFF. This chain uses TRBV6-5 with TRBJ2-1; D is perhaps TRBD1 (6 bases). The germline gives CDR1 MNHEY, CDR2 SVGAGI. The CDR3 sequence is 14 residues long.

J is TRBJ2-1 and V is TRBV5-4, with D possibly matching TRBD1 (5 bases). CDR3 size: 15 residues. Trimming removed 0 bases from V and 6 bases from J, with 13 bases in between. The germline CDR1 and CDR2 sequences are SGHNT and YYREEE (reference sequence). CDR3 sequence: CASSLGGGLPNEQFF. The CDR3 nucleotides read TGTGCCAGCAGCTTGGGGGGCGGTCTACCCAATGAGCAGTTCTTC.

The rearrangement links TRBV18 to TRBJ2-4, with 7 bases aligning to TRBD1. There are 13 residues in the CDR3. V trimming: 3 bases; J trimming: 7 bases; junction bases outside the gene matches: 3. CDR1 and CDR2 (germline): KGHSH, LQKENI. The CDR3 protein is CASSPPDRNIQYF. The CDR3, as DNA: TGTGCCAGCTCACCTCCGGACAGGAACATTCAGTACTTC. The complete variable domain, with remaining parts taken from reference TRBV18 and TRBJ2-4, reads NAGVMQNPRHLVRRRGQEARLRCSPMKGHSHVYWYRQLPEEGLKFMVYLQKENIIDESGMPKERFSAEFPKEGPSILRIQQVVRGDSAAYFCASSPPDRNIQYFGAGTRLSVL.

The CDR3 protein is CASSNLTGVASYEQYF. In DNA form, the CDR3 reads TGCGCCAGCAGCAACCTTACAGGGGTGGCCTCCTACGAGCAGTACTTC. V usage is TRBV5-1 and J usage is TRBJ2-7; TRBD1 aligns across 7 bases. The CDR3 loop spans 16 amino acids. Per germline, CDR1 SGHRS and CDR2 YFSETQ. V shed 4 bases, J shed 0 bases, and the junction held 10 bases outside the gene matches.

This clone was detected only once. This sequence joins TRBV21-1 and TRBJ2-3; the table's D call TRBD2 went unverified against the DNA. TRBV21-1 is a documented pseudogene. The CDR3 loop spans 13 amino acids. The DNA for the CDR3 is TGTGCCAGCAGGGGTGAGGGCACAGATACGCAGTATTTT. This gives the protein CASRGEGTDTQYF.

The chain is built from TRBV9 and TRBJ1-4, with 9 bases identical to TRBD1. J was trimmed by 10 bases and V by 0 bases; bases with no gene match: 7. CDR1 and CDR2 (germline): SGDLS, YYNGEE. The CDR3 spans 15 residues. The chain's CDR3 is CASSVGGDRVAKLFF. In DNA form, the CDR3 reads TGTGCCAGCAGCGTAGGTGGGGACAGGGTAGCAAAACTGTTTTTT.

The chain has TRBV10-3 and TRBJ2-1, with TRBD2 matching 12 bases. The junction had 11 bases not matched to a gene; V was cut back by 10 bases and J by 7 bases. CDR1 and CDR2 (germline): ENHRY, SYGVKD. The CDR3 is made up of 15 amino acids. For the CDR3, the DNA is TGTGCCACCGGGACTAGCGGGTTCCGGAGTAATGAGCAGTTCTTC. Translation: CATGTSGFRSNEQFF.

This chain uses TRBV7-2 with TRBJ2-3, with TRBD2 matching over 12 bases. The CDR3 sequence is 15 residues long. V lost 4 bases to trimming and J lost 10 bases; unmatched junction nucleotides: 9. In germline, CDR1 is SGHTA, CDR2 FQGNSA. The chain's CDR3 is CASSSGLAGNPSQYF. In DNA, the CDR3 is TGTGCCAGCAGCTCAGGACTAGCGGGGAACCCCTCGCAGTATTTT.

The chain links TRBV19 to TRBJ1-1; TRBD1 might be the D (5 bases). Trimming pared 4 bases from V and 1 base from J, leaving 10 bases between. Germline lookup yields CDR1 LNHDA and CDR2 SQIVND (reference sequence). The CDR3 covers 14 residues. The CDR3 reads CASSTRVRNTEAFF. The CDR3 bases are TGTGCCAGTAGTACCAGGGTGAGGAACACTGAAGCTTTCTTT.

The chain couples TRBV10-3 to TRBJ2-3; TRBD2 agrees at 8 bases. The CDR3 covers 16 residues. The ends lost 0 bases at V and 3 bases at J; junction bases unmatched: 5. The V gene's germline CDR1 is ENHRY and CDR2 SYGVKD. CDR3 residues: CAISESGLAGTDTQYF. For the CDR3, the DNA is TGTGCCATCAGTGAGTCCGGGCTAGCGGGTACAGATACGCAGTATTTT.

The chain carries TRBV30 and TRBJ2-6, with D unresolved. The CDR3 is made up of 15 amino acids. Germline CDR1 GTSNPN, CDR2 SVGIG (reference sequence). Trimming shortened V by 0 bases and J by 4 bases, and 10 bases separated the two germline ends. This CDR3 reads CAWSVLGPGANVLTF. CDR3 sequence (DNA): TGTGCCTGGAGTGTACTGGGCCCCGGGGCCAACGTCCTGACTTTC.

This clone was seen a single time. The chain employs TRBV24-1 and TRBJ1-6, with D tentatively TRBD1 (5 bases). Trimming removed 6 bases at V and 5 bases at J, with 7 bases between. The CDR3 is 13 amino acids. Germline lookup yields CDR1 KGHDR and CDR2 SFDVKD. Here the CDR3 reads CATSLTDNSPLHF. The CDR3 region has the DNA TGTGCCACCAGTTTGACAGATAATTCACCCCTCCACTTT.

V is TRBV19 and J is TRBJ2-3; D possibly corresponds to TRBD1 (6 bases). The V end was cut by 6 bases, the J end by 4 bases, with 17 bases between. The CDR3 spans 15 residues. Germline V lookup: CDR1 LNHDA, CDR2 SQIVND (reference sequence). CDR3 DNA sequence: TGTGCCAGTAGGACCCTACAGGGTTCCCCAGATACGCAGTATTTT. Translating gives CASRTLQGSPDTQYF.

The chain links TRBV18 to TRBJ2-7; 7 positions agree with TRBD1. Germline assignment: CDR1 KGHSH and CDR2 LQKENI. The CDR3 extends over 15 amino acids. V lost 3 bases and J lost 4; bases outside the gene matches: 9. This chain's CDR3 is CASSPRDRVLYEQYF. The DNA for the CDR3 is TGTGCCAGCTCACCGCGCGACAGGGTTCTATACGAGCAGTACTTC.

There are a few counts of this clone. The rearrangement links TRBV10-2 to TRBJ1-5; possibly TRBD1 for D (5 bases). The CDR3 contains 13 residues. Germline V gives CDR1 WSHSY, CDR2 SAAADI. V was trimmed by 4 bases and J by 3 bases, leaving 7 bases between them. CDR3 residues: CASSAGLNQPQHF. The CDR3 bases are TGCGCCAGCAGTGCGGGACTCAATCAGCCCCAGCATTTT.

V is TRBV5-4 and J is TRBJ1-6, with D perhaps matching TRBD1 (6 bases). Germline CDR1 reads SGHNT; CDR2 reads YYREEE (reference sequence). The CDR3 has 17 amino acids. Trimming pared 0 bases from V and 1 base from J, leaving 11 bases between. CDR3 sequence (DNA): TGTGCCAGCAGCTTGGGGCGGACAGAGTCCTATAATTCACCCCTCCACTTT. Its protein product is CASSLGRTESYNSPLHF. Full variable domain (remainder filled in from reference TRBV5-4 and TRBJ1-6): ETGVTQSPTHLIKTRGQQVTLRCSSQSGHNTVSWYQQALGQGPQFIFQYYREEENGRGNFPPRFSGLQFPNYSSELNVNALELDDSALYLCASSLGRTESYNSPLHFGNGTRLTVT.

As regards this clone: The junction departs from the called germline gene at one end, perhaps through a read error. The V gene is TRBV19, the J gene TRBJ1-1; TRBD1 matches at 8 bases. The germline CDR1 and CDR2 sequences are LNHDA and SQIVND (reference sequence). The CDR3 consists of 14 residues. In nucleotides, the CDR3 is TGTGCCAGTAAAAACAGGGGGGAGAACGCTGAAGCTTTCTTT. It encodes CASKNRGENAEAFF.

In regard to this clone: The DNA is omitted, as the CDR3 cannot be located on it reliably, and the CDR3 follows TCRdb's listing. V usage is TRBV21-1 and J usage is TRBJ2-3; TRBD2 is taken as the D call from the table, unchecked against the DNA. TRBV21-1 is a pseudogene. The CDR3 adds up to 17 amino acids, both ends counted. The CDR3 sequence is CASSKAVAGGTTDTQYF.

This chain joins TRBV9 and TRBJ2-2; possibly TRBD1 for D (6 bases). The germline V gene encodes CDR1 SGDLS and CDR2 YYNGEE. V shed 3 bases and J shed 3 bases, with 12 bases lying between them. The CDR3 is 15 amino acids. CDR3 nucleotide sequence: TGTGCCAGCAGCGCTCAAGGACAGTACACCGGGGAGCTGTTTTTT. This encodes CASSAQGQYTGELFF.

J is TRBJ2-3 and V is TRBV4-3, with a tentative D call TRBD2 (6 bases). V was trimmed by 0 bases and J by 3 bases, leaving 10 bases between them. Germline CDR1 LGHNA, CDR2 YSLEER. The length of the CDR3 is 15 residues. The CDR3 bases are TGCGCCAGCAGCCAAGATCTCGGGAGTACAGATACGCAGTATTTT. It specifies CASSQDLGSTDTQYF.

J is TRBJ1-6 and V is TRBV19; 11 bases fit TRBD1. Germline V CDR1 and CDR2: LNHDA, SQIVND (reference sequence). The CDR3 extends over 16 amino acids. With 6 bases clipped from V and 9 bases from J, the junction kept 10 bases outside the gene matches. In DNA, the CDR3 is TGTGCCAGTAGCAAAGGACAGGGGGCTACTCTTTCACCCCTCCACTTT. Protein sequence: CASSKGQGATLSPLHF.

This clone was counted a few times. V and J are TRBV4-3 and TRBJ2-7; perhaps TRBD2 as D (6 bases). Trimming stripped 1 base from V and 2 bases from J, with 15 bases between. The V gene's germline CDR1 is LGHNA and CDR2 YSLEER. The CDR3 extends over 16 amino acids. The CDR3 protein is CASSQGPGGVTYEQYF. For the CDR3, the DNA is TGCGCCAGCAGCCAAGGCCCCGGAGGGGTAACCTACGAGCAGTACTTC.

The genes are TRBV6-5 and TRBJ2-7; possibly TRBD2 for D (5 bases). The CDR3 length is 13 residues. Germline values: CDR1 MNHEY, CDR2 SVGAGI. V shed 8 bases and J shed 0 bases, with 11 bases lying between them. The DNA of the CDR3 is TGTGCCAGCGCCCGGAGGAGCTCCTACGAGCAGTACTTC. Translation: CASARRSSYEQYF.

The chain joins TRBV4-1 to TRBJ1-2; no reliable D call. CDR1 and CDR2 from the germline V gene are MGHRA and YSYEKL. V dropped 0 bases and J dropped 4 bases, with 9 bases sitting between them. The CDR3 spans 14 residues. For the CDR3, the DNA is TGCGCCAGCAGCCAAGACCCTTCAGGCTATGGCTACACCTTC. It codes for CASSQDPSGYGYTF.

V and J are TRBV7-9 and TRBJ2-5; no clear D. The CDR3 is 15 residues long. V dropped 4 bases and J dropped 2 bases, with 14 bases sitting between them. Germline CDR1 SEHNR, CDR2 FQNEAQ (reference sequence). CDR3 in DNA: TGTGCCAGCAGCTCGTCGGCCCTAGGTCAAGAGACCCAGTACTTC. Protein sequence: CASSSSALGQETQYF. Drawing the rest from reference TRBV7-9 and TRBJ2-5, the complete variable domain is DTGVSQNPRHKITKRGQNVTFRCDPISEHNRLYWYRQTLGQGPEFLTYFQNEAQLEKSRLLSDRFSAERPKGSFSTLEIQRTEQGDSAMYLCASSSSALGQETQYFGPGTRLLVL.

This chain links TRBV7-9 with TRBJ1-2; 7 bases match TRBD1. CDR1 SEHNR and CDR2 FQNEAQ come from the germline V gene (reference sequence). The CDR3 sequence is 13 residues long. V gave up 7 bases and J gave up 6 bases; unmatched junction bases: 8. The chain's CDR3 is CASKETGDNGYTF. The CDR3 DNA follows: TGTGCCAGCAAGGAAACAGGGGATAATGGCTACACCTTC.

The chain combines TRBV5-1 with TRBJ2-5; 7 nucleotides align to TRBD1. The CDR3 totals 15 residues. Germline loops: CDR1 SGHRS, CDR2 YFSETQ. J was trimmed by 1 base and V by 0 bases; bases with no gene match: 3. The CDR3 DNA follows: TGCGCCAGCAGCTTGGAAGGGACAGTCCAAGAGACCCAGTACTTC. Encoded protein: CASSLEGTVQETQYF.

The CDR3 protein is CASSRSGTGTAETQYF. Here the CDR3 DNA reads TGTGCCAGTAGTAGGTCCGGGACAGGGACGGCGGAGACCCAGTACTTC. The V call is TRBV19, the J call TRBJ2-5; TRBD1 matches 9 bases. J was trimmed by 5 bases and V by 4 bases; bases with no gene match: 11. The CDR3 is 16 residues long. Germline CDR1 and CDR2: LNHDA and SQIVND (reference sequence).

V gene TRBV5-1 combines with J gene TRBJ2-3; 9 bases are a match to TRBD2. V lost 9 bases, J lost 2 bases, and 7 bases stayed unmatched. Germline V gene sequence: CDR1 SGHRS, CDR2 YFSETQ. The CDR3 totals 14 residues. CDR3 residues: CAKPGLADTDTQYF. In nucleotides, the CDR3 is TGCGCCAAACCGGGACTAGCAGACACAGATACGCAGTATTTT. The variable domain in full, with the rest retrieved from reference TRBV5-1 and TRBJ2-3, is KAGVTQTPRYLIKTRGQQVTLSCSPISGHRSVSWYQQTPGQGLQFLFEYFSETQRNKGNFPGRFSGRQFSNSRSEMNVSTLELGDSALYLCAKPGLADTDTQYFGPGTRLTVL.